The clone carrying this T cell receptor beta chain was seen at least ten times. The antigen is not known. The sample originates from a study of regulatory T cells in long-lasting Graves disease. General study findings and limits: Persistent Graves' patients showed less TCR diversity than newly diagnosed ones.

CDR3 regions were amplified by Arm-PCR using iRepertoire HTBI primers to build TCR beta libraries. TCRdb reanalysed the multiplex PCR reads using MiXCR and keeps one entry per CDR3 protein. The data show roughly 500,000 distinct CDR3 sequences, 9.5% to 15% seen once. As for time point: newly diagnosed GD, antithyroid drugs for less than 3 months. PBMC RNA served as the TCR library source. Trimming took 10 bases from V and 1 from J; bases not matched to a gene: 9. This CDR3 has 15 residues. Germline CDR1 is SNHLY and CDR2 is FYNNEI. This same sample was also taken into another study, of T cells in Graves' hyperthyroidism and ophthalmopathy.

The chain employs TRBV2 and TRBJ1-3; 8 bases are shared with TRBD1. The specimen comprised peripheral blood mononuclear cells (PBMCs), sampled at new diagnosis, from a patient treated with antithyroid drugs. This clonotype originated in a woman aged 25 to 39 with Graves disease. The CDR3 DNA reads TGTGCCACCCAGAGGGACAGGCTGTCTGGAAACACCATATATTTT. Translated, it gives CATQRDRLSGNTIYF.